These T cell receptor beta chains were read from a single sample in a study of vaccination effects on CD4 cells after COVID-19. Their cognate antigens are unknown. Profiling relied on immunoSEQ multiplex PCR, and the TCRdb table lists in-frame clones only, not all of them. The sample has around 47,000 clones, more than 65% seen once. The source material was CD4+ T cells from PBMCs cultured without peptide, sampled after COVID-19 vaccination. Receptor source: a human donor who received a COVID-19 vaccine. Both conserved end residues are part of each CDR3. Each record gives: V gene, J gene, clone size, D gene, CDR3 DNA, CDR3 protein. D genes are given only for firm matches. Not all rows give a size; the values are once, few, many and, for expanded clones, a class.

V: TRBV5-1; J: TRBJ2-5; size: -; D: -; DNA: TGCGCCAGCAGCCCGTCGGCAGGGGTATACGAGACCCAGTACTTC; CDR3: CASSPSAGVYETQYF
V: TRBV6-4; J: TRBJ2-1; size: -; D: TRBD2; DNA: TGTGCCAGCAGTGGGAGCGGGGGGGCCTCAAATGAGCAGTTCTTC; CDR3: CASSGSGGASNEQFF
V: TRBV12-3/TRBV12-4; J: TRBJ1-5; size: hyperexpanded; D: -; DNA: TGTGCCAGCAGGCGACGGATTGATCAGCCCCAGCATTTT; CDR3: CASRRRIDQPQHF
V: TRBV2; J: TRBJ2-4; size: -; D: TRBD2; DNA: TGTGCCAGCAGCCAACTAGCGCCAAGGCGGGACATTCAGTACTTC; CDR3: CASSQLAPRRDIQYF
V: TRBV6-5; J: TRBJ2-7; size: -; D: TRBD2; DNA: TGTGCCAGCGCCGGGACTAGCGGTCACGAGCAGTACTTC; CDR3: CASAGTSGHEQYF
V: TRBV5-1; J: TRBJ2-7; size: many; D: TRBD1; DNA: TGCGCCAGCAGTTGGACAGGGTCGGGCTACGAGCAGTACTTC; CDR3: CASSWTGSGYEQYF
V: TRBV10-3; J: TRBJ2-1; size: -; D: TRBD2; DNA: TGTGCCATCAGTCGGACTAGCGGGAGAGGTAATGAGCAGTTCTTC; CDR3: CAISRTSGRGNEQFF
V: TRBV19; J: TRBJ1-2; size: -; D: -; DNA: TGTGCCAGTAGTTCCAGGGCACCAATACTTAGCTACACCTTC; CDR3: CASSSRAPILSYTF
V: TRBV5-1; J: TRBJ2-1; size: -; D: TRBD1; DNA: TGCGCCAGCAGCTTGGGCCAAAGGCCTCGGACAGGGTCAGGCGATGAGCAGTTCTTC; CDR3: CASSLGQRPRTGSGDEQFF
V: TRBV6-5; J: TRBJ2-3; size: -; D: -; DNA: TGTGCCAGCAGTTACGGGCAGGGGGGGACAGATACGCAGTATTTT; CDR3: CASSYGQGGTDTQYF
V: TRBV19; J: TRBJ1-1; size: once; D: -; DNA: TGTGCCAGTAGGACAATAGCAAGTTTGGCTTTCTTT; CDR3: CASRTIASLAFF
V: TRBV4-2; J: TRBJ2-7; size: few; D: TRBD2; DNA: TGTGCCAGCAGCCGCAGGAATCAGCGGGATTCGTACGAGCAGTACTTC; CDR3: CASSRRNQRDSYEQYF
V: TRBV2; J: TRBJ1-1; size: -; D: -; DNA: TGTGCCAGCAGTTCGGAGGGTCCTATGCGGGCTTTCTTT; CDR3: CASSSEGPMRAFF
V: TRBV5-6; J: TRBJ1-2; size: -; D: TRBD1; DNA: TGTGCCAGCAGCTTGCGGACAGGGGGCGGGTATGGCTACACCTTC; CDR3: CASSLRTGGGYGYTF
V: TRBV3-1/TRBV3-2; J: TRBJ2-7; size: -; D: -; DNA: TGTGCCAGCAGCCAAGCTATCGAGCAGTACTTC; CDR3: CASSQAIEQYF
V: TRBV10-3; J: TRBJ1-2; size: -; D: -; DNA: TGTGCCATCAGTGAGTACGAGGGGCCGGGGTATGGCTACACCTTC; CDR3: CAISEYEGPGYGYTF
V: TRBV6-5; J: TRBJ2-3; size: -; D: -; DNA: TGTGCCAGCATCAGACAAAAACCAGGGACAGATACGCAGTATTTT; CDR3: CASIRQKPGTDTQYF
V: TRBV4-2; J: TRBJ2-1; size: few; D: TRBD2; DNA: TGTGCCAGCAGCCAAGAAGCGACTAGCGGGAGCTCCTACAATGAGCAGTTCTTC; CDR3: CASSQEATSGSSYNEQFF
V: TRBV18; J: TRBJ2-2; size: -; D: TRBD1; DNA: TGTGCCAGCTCACCGGAGGACAGGGTAATTTACACCGGGGAGCTGTTTTTT; CDR3: CASSPEDRVIYTGELFF
V: TRBV18; J: TRBJ2-7; size: few; D: TRBD1; DNA: TGTGCCAGCTCACCACCCCCAGGGACAGGGGATACCTCCTACGAGCAGTACTTC; CDR3: CASSPPPGTGDTSYEQYF
V: TRBV27; J: TRBJ2-2; size: -; D: TRBD2; DNA: TGTGCCAGCAGTAACAGAGGCGGGAGTGATACCGGGGAGCTGTTTTTT; CDR3: CASSNRGGSDTGELFF
V: TRBV5-4; J: TRBJ2-7; size: -; D: TRBD2; DNA: TGTGCCAGCAGCTTGAATAGCGGGGGGGCAGGCGAGCAGTACTTC; CDR3: CASSLNSGGAGEQYF
V: TRBV7-6; J: TRBJ1-3; size: -; D: TRBD1; DNA: TGTGCCAGCAGCTCATCGGCAGGGGGCGGAAACACCATATATTTT; CDR3: CASSSSAGGGNTIYF
V: TRBV11-2; J: TRBJ2-6; size: -; D: TRBD1; DNA: TGTGCCAGCAGCTTTGAGACAGGGGGTTCTGGGGCCAACGTCCTGACTTTC; CDR3: CASSFETGGSGANVLTF
V: TRBV7-8; J: TRBJ2-3; size: -; D: TRBD2; DNA: TGTGCCAGCAACCTAGCGGGAGGGAGCACAGATACGCAGTATTTT; CDR3: CASNLAGGSTDTQYF
V: TRBV6-5; J: TRBJ2-5; size: -; D: -; DNA: TGTGCCAGCACCAGAACAGGGTTCCAAGAGACCCAGTACTTC; CDR3: CASTRTGFQETQYF
V: TRBV6-2/TRBV6-3; J: TRBJ2-5; size: -; D: TRBD2; DNA: TGTGCCAGCAGTTACTCGTCTAGGAGCGGGGGGCAGGAGACCCAGTACTTC; CDR3: CASSYSSRSGGQETQYF
V: TRBV5-1; J: TRBJ1-5; size: once; D: -; DNA: TGCGCCAGCAGCAAGACAGGCCAACAGCCCCAGCATTTT; CDR3: CASSKTGQQPQHF
V: TRBV12-3/TRBV12-4; J: TRBJ1-6; size: -; D: -; DNA: TGTGCCAGCAGGTTCCGTAATTCACCCCTCCACTTT; CDR3: CASRFRNSPLHF
V: TRBV6-5; J: TRBJ2-7; size: once; D: -; DNA: TGTGCCAGCAGCCCAGGGTCCTACGAGCAGTACTTC; CDR3: CASSPGSYEQYF
V: TRBV6-5; J: TRBJ1-2; size: -; D: TRBD1; DNA: TGTGCCAGCAGGCCGGGGCAGGGGGCTCGCTATGGCTACACCTTC; CDR3: CASRPGQGARYGYTF
V: TRBV25-1; J: TRBJ1-2; size: once; D: TRBD1; DNA: TGTGCCAGCAGTACCACGACAGGGAGGGTCGGGGGCTACACCTTC; CDR3: CASSTTTGRVGGYTF
V: TRBV2; J: TRBJ2-2; size: -; D: TRBD2; DNA: TGTGCCAGTCTAGCGGGGGGTACGAACACCGGGGAGCTGTTTTTT; CDR3: CASLAGGTNTGELFF